The TCR beta chain under discussion was sequenced for a study of T-cell reconstitution after alpha-beta-depleted transplantation in children. Findings and limits, study-wide: Several patients had high TCRbeta diversity at day 60; it came from surviving recipient T cells and thymic progenitors. After one year, T-cell counts and TCRbeta diversity mostly came from new T cells. Reports say that about two months after transplant, the alpha-beta T cells came out of several hundred graft clones that had expanded.

This clonotype was seen repeatedly, ten times or more. Its antigen remains unidentified. Preparation of the TCRbeta library involved a method that used unique molecular identifiers. TCRdb processed the PCR reads anew with MiXCR; each CDR3 protein has one entry. The sample yields 250,000 to 300,000 distinct CDR3 sequences, around a tenth seen once. Per the germline V gene, CDR1 is MGHRA and CDR2 is YSYEKL. Between the trimmed V and J ends, which lost 0 bases and 8 bases, there was a span of 10 bases. The CDR3 is made up of 13 amino acids. Sequencing was performed on peripheral blood, taken 180 days after TCRalphabeta/CD19-depleted stem cell transplant. The chain couples TRBV4-1 to TRBJ1-2; D remains ambiguous. The sequence was collected from a male patient aged 2 to 10 who had a stem cell transplant for chronic granulomatous disease, so the T cells may come from the graft donor. CDR3 in DNA: TGCGCCAGCAGCCAAGATAGGGCGGGGGGCTACACCTTC. It specifies CASSQDRAGGYTF.